This TCR beta chain was identified during a study of shared T cell receptors in the human thymus. There are 17 residues in the CDR3. V gave up 2 bases and J gave up 10 bases; unmatched junction bases: 14. Germline V gene sequence: CDR1 SGHAT, CDR2 FQNNGV. TCRdb's table, derived via immunoSEQ multiplex PCR, lists solely in-frame clones and lacks some. In the table there are over 650,000 clones, around 87% of which are singletons. The data also belong to a second study, concerning human thymus T cells. As reported in that work: Corrective surgery for congenital heart defects was being performed on the healthy Finnish infants who served as donors. Resections that were taken during corrective heart surgery supplied the thymus tissue. Usage of V and J genes appeared biased in thymic and blood repertoires. Thymic repertoires from unrelated individuals overlapped highly, related research reported.

The chain links TRBV11-2 to TRBJ1-6; 7 bases agree with TRBD1. Sequencing was done on a sample of thymocytes. This TCR came from a boy under two years old with a congenital heart defect. This chain's CDR3 is CASSLSPLDRVQSPLHF. The CDR3 DNA follows: TGTGCCAGCAGCTTAAGCCCGCTCGACAGGGTCCAATCACCCCTCCACTTT.